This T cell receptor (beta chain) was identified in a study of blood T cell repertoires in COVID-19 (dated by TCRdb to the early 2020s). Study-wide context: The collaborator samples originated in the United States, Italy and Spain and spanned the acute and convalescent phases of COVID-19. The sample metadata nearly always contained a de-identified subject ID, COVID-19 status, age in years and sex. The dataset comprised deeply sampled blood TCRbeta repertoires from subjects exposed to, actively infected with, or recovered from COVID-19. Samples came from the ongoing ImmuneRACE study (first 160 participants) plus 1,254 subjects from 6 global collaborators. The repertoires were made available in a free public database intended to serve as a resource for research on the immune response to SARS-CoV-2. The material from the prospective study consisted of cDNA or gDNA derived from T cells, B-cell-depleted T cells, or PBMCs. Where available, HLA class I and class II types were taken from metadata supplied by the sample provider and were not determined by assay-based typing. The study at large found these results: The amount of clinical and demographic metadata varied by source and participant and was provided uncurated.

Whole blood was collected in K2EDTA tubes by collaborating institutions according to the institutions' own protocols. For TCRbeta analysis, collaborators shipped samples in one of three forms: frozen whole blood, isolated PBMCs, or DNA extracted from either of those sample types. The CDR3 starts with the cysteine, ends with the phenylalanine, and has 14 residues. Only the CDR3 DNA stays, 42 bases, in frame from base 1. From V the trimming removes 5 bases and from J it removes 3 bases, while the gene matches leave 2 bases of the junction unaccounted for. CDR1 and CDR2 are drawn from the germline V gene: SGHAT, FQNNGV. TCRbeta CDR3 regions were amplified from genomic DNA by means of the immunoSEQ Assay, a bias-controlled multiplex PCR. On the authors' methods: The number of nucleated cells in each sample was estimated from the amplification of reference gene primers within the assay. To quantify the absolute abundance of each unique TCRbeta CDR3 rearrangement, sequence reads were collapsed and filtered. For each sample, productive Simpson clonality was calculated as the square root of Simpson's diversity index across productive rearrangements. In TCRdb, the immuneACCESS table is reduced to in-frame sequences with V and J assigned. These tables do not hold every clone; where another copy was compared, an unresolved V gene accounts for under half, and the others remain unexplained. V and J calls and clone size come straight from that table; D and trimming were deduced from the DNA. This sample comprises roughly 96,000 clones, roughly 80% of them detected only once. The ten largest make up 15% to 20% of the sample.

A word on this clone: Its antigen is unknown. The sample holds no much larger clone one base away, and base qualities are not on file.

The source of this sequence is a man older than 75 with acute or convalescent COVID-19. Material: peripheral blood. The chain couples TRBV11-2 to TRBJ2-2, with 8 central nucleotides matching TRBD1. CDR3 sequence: CASSLTGDTGELFF. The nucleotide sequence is TGTGCCAGCAGCCTGACAGGGGACACCGGGGAGCTGTTTTTT.